Listed below are T cell receptor beta chains from one sample, sequenced in a study of T cell responses to AZD1222 COVID-19 vaccine. Some clones are missing from TCRdb's copy, which holds only in-frame ones; the method was immunoSEQ multiplex PCR. Among about 150,000 clones listed, roughly 91% were seen once. The sequencing here drew on peripheral blood, taken 28 days after the second AZD1222 dose. The receptors stem from an adult who received the AZD1222 COVID-19 vaccine. The CDR3 runs from the conserved cysteine through the conserved F or W. The order of the fields is V gene, J gene, D gene, clone size, CDR3 DNA, CDR3 protein. The D gene is left open where the match is weak. Size is omitted from some rows. Given values are once, few, many or a class for expanded clones.

>TRBV6-1|TRBJ1-4|TRBD1|-
TGTGCCAGCAGTGAAGGACAGGGGGCAGGGGAAAAACTGTTTTTT
CASSEGQGAGEKLFF
>TRBV7-9|TRBJ2-7|-|-
TGTGCCAGCAGCTCGATCGGGAGCGGCACCTCCTACGAGCAGTACTTC
CASSSIGSGTSYEQYF
>TRBV9|TRBJ2-7|TRBD2|-
TGTGCCAGCAGCGTAGGAGCGGGGGCACTCTACGAGCAGTACTTC
CASSVGAGALYEQYF
>TRBV18|TRBJ1-4|-|-
TGTGCCAGCTCACCACCGGGTCCGGATGAAAAACTGTTTTTT
CASSPPGPDEKLFF
>TRBV18|TRBJ2-7|TRBD2|-
TGTGCCAGCTCAAAGACGGGGACTAGCGGGAGCCCATCCTACGAGCAGTACTTC
CASSKTGTSGSPSYEQYF
>TRBV20-1|TRBJ2-1|-|-
TGCAGTGCTGCCCTCAATGAGCAGTTCTTC
CSAALNEQFF
>TRBV6-5|TRBJ2-6|-|-
TGTGCCAGCAGTTACTACTCTGGGGCCAACGTCCTGACTTTC
CASSYYSGANVLTF
>TRBV5-1|TRBJ2-7|TRBD1|-
TGCGCCAGCAGCTCCGGACAGGGAGCCGCCGAGCAGTACTTC
CASSSGQGAAEQYF
>TRBV19|TRBJ1-3|-|-
TGTGCCAGTAGTATAGTAGGTTCCGGAAACACCATATATTTT
CASSIVGSGNTIYF
>TRBV11-2|TRBJ2-1|TRBD2|-
TGTGCCAGCAGCTTAGCTACTACGGGAGGCCGCTTATACAATGAGCAGTTCTTC
CASSLATTGGRLYNEQFF
>TRBV24-1|TRBJ2-3|TRBD2|-
TGTGCTACCGGGGCCGCGGGAGGCGTTACGCAGTATTTT
CATGAAGGVTQYF
>TRBV4-1|TRBJ2-6|TRBD2|-
TGCGCCAGCAGCCCCGGAAGACTAGCGGGAGGCTCTGGGGCCAACGTCCTGACTTTC
CASSPGRLAGGSGANVLTF
>TRBV7-9|TRBJ2-5|-|-
TGTGCCAGCAGCTTACTCTGGACAGCCCAAGAGACCCAGTACTTC
CASSLLWTAQETQYF
>TRBV7-9|TRBJ2-5|-|-
TGTGCCAGCAGCTTGATGGGGGAGACCCAGTACTTC
CASSLMGETQYF
>TRBV7-9|TRBJ1-2|-|-
TGTGCCAGCAGCTTAATGGATAACTATGGCTACACCTTC
CASSLMDNYGYTF
>TRBV5-1|TRBJ2-7|-|few
TGCGCCAGCAGCTTGGTGGGGAGAGACGAGCAGTACTTC
CASSLVGRDEQYF
>TRBV7-2|TRBJ2-2|-|-
TGTGCCAGCAGCTTAGAAACGAACACCGGGGAGCTGTTTTTT
CASSLETNTGELFF
>TRBV27|TRBJ1-2|-|once
TGTGCCAGCAGTTTATTTGGAGGGACTGGCTACACCTTC
CASSLFGGTGYTF
>TRBV5-1|TRBJ1-1|-|-
TGCGCCAGCGCGAGATGGACACCGAACACTGAAGCTTTCTTT
CASARWTPNTEAFF
>TRBV2|TRBJ2-2|TRBD1|-
TGTGCCAGCAGCCTCCGGGACAGAAGTACCGGGGAGCTGTTTTTT
CASSLRDRSTGELFF
>TRBV18|TRBJ2-3|TRBD2|once
TGTGCCAGCTCACCAGCCCTAGCGGGAGTAACAGATACGCAGTATTTT
CASSPALAGVTDTQYF
>TRBV12-3/TRBV12-4|TRBJ1-2|-|-
TGTGCCAGCACCTTAGCCCGCCAGGGGGGCTACACCTTC
CASTLARQGGYTF
>TRBV19|TRBJ1-6|TRBD1|-
TGTGCCAGTAGTATTCGGGGACAGCGGGGAGCTAGGGCCCTCCACTTT
CASSIRGQRGARALHF
>TRBV11-2|TRBJ1-2|-|-
TGTGCCAGCAGCCTCACACCGGGCCGTATCGCTAACTATGGCTACACCTTC
CASSLTPGRIANYGYTF
>TRBV5-6|TRBJ1-2|-|-
TGTGCCAGCAGCCCTCGGGGTCCCGGTAATGGCTACACCTTC
CASSPRGPGNGYTF
>TRBV6-5|TRBJ2-1|TRBD2|few
TGTGCCAGCAGCCCCGGACTAGCGGCCTACAATGAGCAGTTCTTC
CASSPGLAAYNEQFF
>TRBV4-1|TRBJ2-1|TRBD2|-
TGCGCCAGCAGCCAAGAACTAGCGGGGGACCTATCCTACAATGAGCAGTTCTTC
CASSQELAGDLSYNEQFF
>TRBV2|TRBJ2-2|TRBD2|-
TGTGCCAGCAGTGAAATAGCGGGAGGAATCGGGGAGCTGTTTTTT
CASSEIAGGIGELFF
>TRBV25-1|TRBJ1-2|-|once
TGTGCCAGCACCTCCGGCCGGATTGATGGCTACACCTTC
CASTSGRIDGYTF
>TRBV5-4|TRBJ1-2|-|-
TGTGCAGCTGGGAGGCACCATGGCTACACCTTC
CAAGRHHGYTF
>TRBV29-1|TRBJ1-4|-|-
TGCAGCGTTCTTAGCTCCTTTAAGGGTGAAAAACTGTTTTTT
CSVLSSFKGEKLFF
>TRBV5-1|TRBJ1-1|-|-
TGCGCCAGCAGCTTGGGAGGGGACACTGAAGCTTTCTTT
CASSLGGDTEAFF
>TRBV4-2|TRBJ1-1|TRBD1|-
TGTGCCAGCAGTACAGGGGTTAACACTGAAGCTTTCTTT
CASSTGVNTEAFF
>TRBV5-5|TRBJ2-7|-|-
TGTGCCAGCAGCTTGGGGACGGACGAGCAGTACTTC
CASSLGTDEQYF
>TRBV7-9|TRBJ1-2|TRBD1|-
TGTGCCAGCAGCCTCAAAGGAGGTGGGACAGGGGATGGCTACACCTTC
CASSLKGGGTGDGYTF
>TRBV7-3|TRBJ1-6|-|-
TGTGCCAGCAGCTTCGCCCAGGGGACTTCACCCCTCCACTTT
CASSFAQGTSPLHF
>TRBV7-9|TRBJ2-6|-|-
TGTGCCAGCAGCCTCACAGGGCATAGGGCCAACGTCCTGACTTTC
CASSLTGHRANVLTF
>TRBV7-9|TRBJ1-5|-|-
TGTGCCAGCAGCTCCCAAGGGGGGCAGCCCCAGCATTTT
CASSSQGGQPQHF
>TRBV27|TRBJ2-3|TRBD2|-
TGTGCCAGCAGTAGCAGACTAGCGGGGGGGGTCACAGATACGCAGTATTTT
CASSSRLAGGVTDTQYF
>TRBV12-2|TRBJ2-4|-|-
TGTGCAAAAAACATTCAGTACTTC
CAKNIQYF
>TRBV5-1|TRBJ2-2|TRBD2|-
TGCGCCAGCAGCTTGGGACTAGCTGGTACCGGGGAGCTGTTTTTT
CASSLGLAGTGELFF
>TRBV30|TRBJ1-1|TRBD1|-
TGTGCCTCTGGACAGGTTTTGCGAACTTTCTTT
CASGQVLRTFF
>TRBV9|TRBJ2-7|-|-
TGTGCCAGCAGCGTAGGCCCCACCTACGAGCAGTACTTC
CASSVGPTYEQYF
>TRBV5-1|TRBJ2-1|TRBD2|-
TGCGCCAGCAGCTTGATGACCGGGACTAGCGGGACGAAGGGGCAGTTCTTC
CASSLMTGTSGTKGQFF
>TRBV5-5|TRBJ1-5|-|-
TGTGCCAGCAGCCGTATGGTGGCTGACGATCAGCCCCAGCATTTT
CASSRMVADDQPQHF
>TRBV7-6|TRBJ2-3|-|-
TGTGCCAGCAGCCTAGACGGCACAGATACGCAGTATTTT
CASSLDGTDTQYF
>TRBV6-1|TRBJ1-2|-|-
TGTGCCAGCAGTGAACTAGCTAACTATGGCTACACCTTC
CASSELANYGYTF
>TRBV7-3|TRBJ2-1|TRBD2|-
TGTGCCAGCAGCGCCGTCGGGGCGGGAGTTAGAAATGAGCAGTTCTTC
CASSAVGAGVRNEQFF
>TRBV9|TRBJ2-7|-|few
TGTGCCAGCAGCGCGAAGGGGAACTCCTACGAGCAGTACTTC
CASSAKGNSYEQYF
>TRBV10-3|TRBJ2-7|TRBD1|-
TGTGCCATCAGTGAGTTGGGACAGGCGGTCGGCGAGCAGTACTTC
CAISELGQAVGEQYF
>TRBV30|TRBJ1-5|TRBD1|-
TGTGCCTGGAGTCAGGGGGATAGCAATCAGCCCCAGCATTTT
CAWSQGDSNQPQHF
>TRBV5-6|TRBJ1-3|TRBD1|-
TGTGCCAGCAGAGACAGGGCTGGAAACACCATATATTTT
CASRDRAGNTIYF
>TRBV25-1|TRBJ2-7|TRBD1|-
TGTGCCAGTTCCTCTCCGGGACAGGCTCCCTACGAGCAGTACTTC
CASSSPGQAPYEQYF
>TRBV13|TRBJ1-1|-|-
TGTGCCAGCAGTCGACAGAACACTGAAGCTTTCTTT
CASSRQNTEAFF
>TRBV4-1|TRBJ2-1|-|-
TGCGCCAGCAGCCGCGAACTAGGGCCCCCTGTCAATGAGCAGTTCTTC
CASSRELGPPVNEQFF
>TRBV15|TRBJ1-4|-|-
TGTGCCACCAGCAGAGATCTGGGAGAAGGGCAAAAACTGTTTTTT
CATSRDLGEGQKLFF
>TRBV6-1|TRBJ1-1|-|-
TGTGCCAGCAGTGACGCAGACTACACCACTGAAGCTTTCTTT
CASSDADYTTEAFF